One and the same sample provided the 6 T cell receptor beta chains below, sequenced in a study of blood T cell repertoires in COVID-19. The table came from immunoSEQ multiplex PCR; TCRdb's copy has only in-frame clones and leaves some out. The table has more than 65,000 clones, about 83% seen once. The sample taken for sequencing was peripheral blood. The receptors come from a man aged 50 to 60 with active COVID-19.

This chain connects TRBV5-1 to TRBJ2-2; D might be TRBD1 (5 bases). The ends were cut back, 4 bases at V and 3 bases at J, with 13 bases in the middle. Germline V gene lookup returns CDR1 SGHRS and CDR2 YFSETQ. The CDR3 has 15 residues. CDR3 DNA sequence: TGCGCCAGCAGCAGCTCAGGGTCATACACCGGGGAGCTGTTTTTT. Translating it yields CASSSSGSYTGELFF. Full variable domain (remainder filled in from reference TRBV5-1 and TRBJ2-2): KAGVTQTPRYLIKTRGQQVTLSCSPISGHRSVSWYQQTPGQGLQFLFEYFSETQRNKGNFPGRFSGRQFSNSRSEMNVSTLELGDSALYLCASSSSGSYTGELFFGEGSRLTVL.

This chain joins TRBV9 and TRBJ1-1; 10 nucleotides agree with TRBD1. The CDR3 totals 14 residues. The ends lost 1 base at V and 11 bases at J; junction bases unmatched: 8. The germline V gene has CDR1 SGDLS and CDR2 YYNGEE. Here the CDR3 DNA reads TGTGCCAGCAGCGTACGCGGGACAGGGGAGAGGGCTTTCTTT. Translation: CASSVRGTGERAFF. Combining the CDR3 with reference TRBV9 and TRBJ1-1 gives the whole variable domain DSGVTQTPKHLITATGQRVTLRCSPRSGDLSVYWYQQSLDQGLQFLIQYYNGEERAKGNILERFSAQQFPDLHSELNLSSLELGDSALYFCASSVRGTGERAFFGQGTRLTVV.

This chain uses TRBV25-1 with TRBJ2-3; D remains unclear. The CDR3 has 14 amino acids. V was cut by 4 bases and J by 1 base, with 9 bases left in between. Germline CDR1 reads MGHDK; CDR2 reads SYGVNS. CDR3 sequence: CASSGHRRTDTQYF. DNA for the CDR3: TGTGCCAGCAGTGGACACCGACGCACAGATACGCAGTATTTT. The full variable domain, its missing parts supplied by reference TRBV25-1 and TRBJ2-3, is EADIYQTPRYLVIGTGKKITLECSQTMGHDKMYWYQQDPGMELHLIHYSYGVNSTEKGDLSSESTVSRIRTEHFPLTLESARPSHTSQYLCASSGHRRTDTQYFGPGTRLTVL.

The chain has TRBV4-2 and TRBJ1-1; the D is unclear. Germline lookup yields CDR1 LGHNA and CDR2 YNFKEQ. V was shortened by 4 bases and J by 7 bases, with 10 bases between the two germline ends. The CDR3 has 12 residues. The CDR3 DNA sequence: TGTGCCAGCAGCCTACACCCTGGTGAAGCTTTCTTT. Protein: CASSLHPGEAFF.

The V and J genes are TRBV12-5 and TRBJ2-5; D uncertain. The CDR3 runs to 14 residues. Germline V gene data show CDR1 as LGHNT and CDR2 as FRNRAP. The V and J ends lost 6 bases and 2 bases respectively, with 13 bases between them. The CDR3 region is CASGPYPEQETQYF. CDR3 coding DNA: TGTGCTAGTGGACCTTACCCAGAACAAGAGACCCAGTACTTC.

The chain is built from TRBV5-1 and TRBJ2-6; D uncertain. This CDR3 region has 17 residues. Trimming took off 6 bases at V and 0 bases at J, with 16 bases between the two ends. CDR1 is SGHRS and CDR2 is YFSETQ in the germline V gene. The CDR3 here is CASTFSPVLSGANVLTF. CDR3 nucleotides: TGCGCCAGCACCTTCTCCCCGGTACTCTCTGGGGCCAACGTCCTGACTTTC.